The TCR beta chain described here comes from a study of response to subunit inactivated influenza vaccine. This clonotype occurred a few times. J lost 4 bases, V lost 3 bases, and 4 bases had no gene match. The CDR3 is 14 residues long. TCRdb recomputed calls from the RT-PCR reads with MiXCR, one row per CDR3 protein. The repertoire holds 800,000 to 1,000,000 distinct CDR3 sequences, about 20% seen once, with roughly 10% in the top ten. The J gene is TRBJ2-3, the V gene TRBV12-3 or TRBV12-4, with TRBD2 matching 7 bases. This TCR came from a man aged 50 or older who received an inactivated influenza vaccine. Source: PBMCs from blood, taken 4 to 6 days after vaccination. The CDR3 bases are TGTGCCAGCAGTTTGGGACTACCCCCAGATACGCAGTATTTT. This gives the protein CASSLGLPPDTQYF.